The 30 T cell receptor beta chains below were found in one sample sequenced in a study of blood T cell repertoires in COVID-19. The table came from immunoSEQ multiplex PCR; TCRdb's copy has only in-frame clones and leaves some out. This table has about 210,000 clones, around three quarters appearing once. The specimen sequenced was peripheral blood. These receptors were collected from a woman aged 70-85 years with acute or convalescent COVID-19.

The chain recombines TRBV6-5 with TRBJ1-5, with a possible D match to TRBD1 (6 bases). The CDR3 totals 15 residues. Germline values: CDR1 MNHEY, CDR2 SVGAGI. V lost 6 bases to trimming and J lost 5 bases, with 17 bases between them. The CDR3 loop reads CASRSLRGNYQPQHF. CDR3 coding DNA: TGTGCCAGCAGGTCTCTCAGGGGAAACTATCAGCCCCAGCATTTT.

V is TRBV6-5 and J is TRBJ1-1, with TRBD1 as a possible D gene (5 bases). The CDR3 extends over 13 amino acids. The germline gives CDR1 MNHEY, CDR2 SVGAGI. V lost 6 bases, J lost 2 bases, and 10 bases lay in between. The CDR3 sequence is CASRDQGNTEAFF. The CDR3, as DNA: TGTGCCAGCAGGGATCAGGGAAACACTGAAGCTTTCTTT.

The genes are TRBV18 and TRBJ2-1; 9 bases are shared with TRBD2. Looked up from germline, CDR1 is KGHSH and CDR2 is LQKENI. Trimming took 3 bases from V and 9 from J; bases not matched to a gene: 6. CDR3 length equals 14 residues. This CDR3 reads CASSPSGGLSEQFF. The CDR3 DNA follows: TGTGCCAGCTCACCTAGCGGGGGTTTGAGTGAGCAGTTCTTC. Full variable domain (remainder filled in from reference TRBV18 and TRBJ2-1): NAGVMQNPRHLVRRRGQEARLRCSPMKGHSHVYWYRQLPEEGLKFMVYLQKENIIDESGMPKERFSAEFPKEGPSILRIQQVVRGDSAAYFCASSPSGGLSEQFFGPGTRLTVL.

This sequence joins TRBV18 and TRBJ2-5, with 7 bases fitting TRBD1. The CDR3 totals 13 residues. V shed 6 bases and J 2 bases; nucleotides not matched to a gene: 3. The germline gives CDR1 KGHSH, CDR2 LQKENI. The CDR3 region has the DNA TGTGCCAGCTCCAGGGGGTCGCAAGAGACCCAGTACTTC. Protein sequence: CASSRGSQETQYF.

The V call is TRBV10-3, the J call TRBJ2-6, with D perhaps TRBD1 (5 bases). Per the germline V gene, CDR1 is ENHRY and CDR2 is SYGVKD. Trimming pared 3 bases from V and 4 bases from J, leaving 16 bases between. The CDR3 runs to 17 residues. The CDR3 reads CAISDVQGISGANVLTF. CDR3 nucleotide sequence: TGTGCCATCAGTGACGTGCAGGGAATATCAGGGGCCAACGTCCTGACTTTC.

The rearrangement links TRBV2 to TRBJ1-2, with 9 bases matching TRBD1. V was clipped by 6 bases and J by 6 bases; unmatched bases: 8. Per the germline V gene, CDR1 is SNHLY and CDR2 is FYNNEI. The length of the CDR3 is 14 residues. The CDR3 here is CASRAQGASDGYTF. CDR3 coding DNA: TGTGCCAGCAGGGCACAGGGGGCGAGCGATGGCTACACCTTC. The full variable domain, in which reference TRBV2 and TRBJ1-2 provide the parts outside the CDR3, is EPEVTQTPSHQVTQMGQEVILRCVPISNHLYFYWYRQILGQKVEFLVSFYNNEISEKSEIFDDQFSVERPDGSNFTLKIRSTKLEDSAMYFCASRAQGASDGYTFGSGTRLTVV.

The CDR3 region has the DNA TGTGCCAGCAACTGGGGGCGGCGCTCCGAGACCCAGTACTTC. Translation gives CASNWGRRSETQYF. The chain has TRBV2 and TRBJ2-5; possibly TRBD1 for D (6 bases). CDR1 SNHLY and CDR2 FYNNEI come from the germline V gene. V dropped 7 bases and J dropped 5 bases, with 17 bases sitting between them. This CDR3 is 14 amino acids long. The full variable domain, rest sourced from reference TRBV2 and TRBJ2-5, is EPEVTQTPSHQVTQMGQEVILRCVPISNHLYFYWYRQILGQKVEFLVSFYNNEISEKSEIFDDQFSVERPDGSNFTLKIRSTKLEDSAMYFCASNWGRRSETQYFGPGTRLLVL.

The chain couples TRBV19 to TRBJ2-5, with TRBD1 matching 8 bases. The CDR3 spans 15 residues. CDR1 LNHDA and CDR2 SQIVND come from the germline V gene (reference sequence). The V and J ends lost 4 bases and 4 bases, in that order; junction bases with no gene match: 8. In DNA form, the CDR3 reads TGTGCCAGTAGTAACCCGACCGACAGGGGAGAGACCCAGTACTTC. Translated: CASSNPTDRGETQYF.

This clone was counted only a few times. The rearrangement links TRBV6-1 to TRBJ2-1; a possible D gene is TRBD1 (6 bases). The germline V gene has CDR1 MNHNS and CDR2 SASEGT. With 1 base removed from V and 9 bases from J, the gap between germline ends came to 16 bases. This CDR3 has 15 residues. CDR3 amino acids: CASSEEDLGAGEQFF. For the CDR3, the DNA is TGTGCCAGCAGTGAAGAAGACCTGGGGGCAGGTGAGCAGTTCTTC.

The chain links TRBV9 to TRBJ1-5; the D gene is possibly TRBD1 (6 bases). CDR3 length: 15 amino acids. Looked up from germline, CDR1 is SGDLS and CDR2 is YYNGEE. The V and J ends lost 3 bases and 3 bases respectively, with 13 bases between them. In DNA form, the CDR3 reads TGTGCCAGCAGCGGGCTGGGACAACTCAATCAGCCCCAGCATTTT. As protein: CASSGLGQLNQPQHF. The full variable domain, with the rest looked up from reference TRBV9 and TRBJ1-5, is DSGVTQTPKHLITATGQRVTLRCSPRSGDLSVYWYQQSLDQGLQFLIQYYNGEERAKGNILERFSAQQFPDLHSELNLSSLELGDSALYFCASSGLGQLNQPQHFGDGTRLSIL.

Of note for this clone: The same CDR3 is also encoded by other DNA sequences in this sample. The V and J genes are TRBV4-3 and TRBJ2-1, with 10 nucleotides matching TRBD2. Looked up from germline, CDR1 is LGHNA and CDR2 is YSLEER. Unmatched junction bases numbered 3, after V lost 3 bases and J lost 4 bases. The CDR3 contains 15 residues. The CDR3 DNA reads as TGCGCCAGCAGCCAGAGCGGGGGGGCATACAATGAGCAGTTCTTC. Its translation is CASSQSGGAYNEQFF.

The chain recombines TRBV7-6 with TRBJ2-5; weak D call: TRBD2 (7 bases). Trimming stripped 3 bases from V and 4 bases from J, with 30 bases between. This CDR3 is built from 20 residues. Germline V gene data show CDR1 as SGHVS and CDR2 as FNYEAQ. For the CDR3, the DNA is TGTGCCAGCAGCTTGTCAAACCCAGCCCCTACCAGGGGAGGGAGAGAGACCCAGTACTTC. Protein: CASSLSNPAPTRGGRETQYF.

The rearrangement uses TRBV18 and TRBJ1-1; tentative D call: TRBD1 (5 bases). Trimming pared 4 bases from V and 3 bases from J, leaving 15 bases between. This CDR3 has 15 amino acids. Germline CDR1 is KGHSH and CDR2 is LQKENI. The CDR3: CASSRSMDTDTEAFF. The DNA of the CDR3 is TGTGCCAGCTCACGCTCGATGGACACGGACACTGAAGCTTTCTTT.

This clone has only one observation. The chain employs TRBV2 and TRBJ2-5, with D tentatively TRBD1 (6 bases). This CDR3 contains 15 residues. Germline V gene lookup returns CDR1 SNHLY and CDR2 FYNNEI. Trimming shortened V by 6 bases and J by 7 bases, and 21 bases separated the two germline ends. CDR3 region: CASSGQLIFFGTQYF. CDR3 nucleotides: TGTGCCAGCAGCGGACAGTTGATTTTTTTCGGGACCCAGTACTTC.

The chain uses TRBV19 and TRBJ2-7, with unresolved D. Trimming cost V 5 bases and J 2 bases, with 10 bases left between them. This CDR3 region has 13 residues. CDR1 is LNHDA and CDR2 is SQIVND in the germline V gene (reference sequence). CDR3 sequence: CASSLIVTYEQYF. The CDR3 coding sequence is TGTGCCAGTAGTCTCATAGTGACCTACGAGCAGTACTTC.

The genes are TRBV5-5 and TRBJ2-4; D is possibly TRBD2 (7 bases). V was clipped by 2 bases and J by 5 bases, with 8 bases between them. The CDR3 length is 13 residues. Germline V gene lookup returns CDR1 SGHKS and CDR2 YYEKEE (reference sequence). Here the CDR3 DNA reads TGTGCCAGCAGCTTCGGGGGGCAAAACATTCAGTACTTC. Its translation is CASSFGGQNIQYF.

V and J are TRBV6-5 and TRBJ2-1; D remains unclear. The CDR3 is made up of 12 amino acids. Germline V gene data show CDR1 as MNHEY and CDR2 as SVGAGI. Trimming took 7 bases from V and 6 from J, leaving 10 bases between them. CDR3 sequence: CASNAPSNEQFF. CDR3 in DNA: TGTGCCAGCAACGCTCCTAGCAATGAGCAGTTCTTC.

CDR3 nucleotides: TGTGCCAGCGGACCGACTAGCGGGGAAGAGACCCAGTACTTC. Protein: CASGPTSGEETQYF. The chain links TRBV5-6 to TRBJ2-5, with 11 bases aligning to TRBD2. There are 14 residues in the CDR3. The germline gives CDR1 SGHDT, CDR2 YYEEEE. After removal of 7 bases from V and 3 bases from J, the junction contained 5 bases not matched to a gene.

For this clone: Other DNA sequences in this specimen translate into the identical CDR3. This chain links TRBV5-1 with TRBJ1-3, with 11 bases that match TRBD1. Looked up from germline, CDR1 is SGHRS and CDR2 is YFSETQ. J was trimmed by 0 bases and V by 0 bases; bases with no gene match: 2. The CDR3 sequence is 17 residues long. CDR3 sequence reads: CASSLGGTGGSGNTIYF. The DNA of the CDR3 is TGCGCCAGCAGCTTGGGCGGGACAGGGGGCTCTGGAAACACCATATATTTT.

This clone was seen a few times. This chain uses TRBV29-1 with TRBJ2-2, with 9 bases that match TRBD1. J was trimmed by 6 bases and V by 6 bases; bases with no gene match: 14. From germline, CDR1 is SQVTM and CDR2 ANQGSEA. This CDR3 is built from 16 residues. The CDR3 protein is CSVELTGTGFAGELFF. CDR3 nucleotides: TGCAGCGTGGAACTGACCGGGACAGGGTTTGCCGGGGAGCTGTTTTTT.

CDR3 loop: CASSRDGGETQYF. Here the CDR3 DNA reads TGCGCCAGCAGTAGGGATGGCGGGGAGACCCAGTACTTC. V gene TRBV5-1 combines with J gene TRBJ2-5; possibly TRBD2 for D (5 bases). This CDR3 has 13 residues. Germline V gene sequence: CDR1 SGHRS, CDR2 YFSETQ. The ends were cut back, 5 bases at V and 5 bases at J, with 13 bases in the middle.

The J gene is TRBJ1-2, the V gene TRBV12-3 or TRBV12-4; tentative D call: TRBD1 (6 bases). CDR3 length: 13 residues. The V end was cut by 6 bases, the J end by 6 bases, with 14 bases between. The CDR3 sequence is CASRRRQDHGYTF. As DNA, the CDR3 is TGTGCCAGCAGACGAAGACAGGACCATGGCTACACCTTC.

The chain employs TRBV5-1 and TRBJ2-5; the D is unclear. Deletions cut 7 bases from V and 1 base from J, with 17 bases between. The CDR3 extends over 15 amino acids. The germline V gene has CDR1 SGHRS and CDR2 YFSETQ. The CDR3 DNA follows: TGCGCCAGCCTGAAGCCAGAACAGATCCAAGAGACCCAGTACTTC. It is translated as CASLKPEQIQETQYF.

The chain is built from TRBV3-1 (or the pseudogene TRBV3-2) and TRBJ2-2; D is perhaps TRBD2 (5 bases). Germline loops: CDR1 LGHDT, CDR2 YNNKEL (reference sequence). V dropped 3 bases and J dropped 3 bases, with 14 bases sitting between them. CDR3 size: 16 residues. CDR3 protein: CASSQAQVGDTGELFF. DNA for the CDR3: TGTGCCAGCAGCCAGGCTCAGGTCGGGGACACCGGGGAGCTGTTTTTT.

In this sample, this clone turned up many times. The gene calls are TRBV3-1 (or the pseudogene TRBV3-2) and TRBJ2-3; no definite D call. V shed 4 bases and J shed 0 bases, with 11 bases lying between them. Germline values: CDR1 LGHDT, CDR2 YNNKEL (reference sequence). The CDR3 sequence is 15 residues long. CDR3 residues: CASSRGGLSTDTQYF. In DNA, the CDR3 is TGTGCCAGCAGCCGCGGCGGCCTTAGCACAGATACGCAGTATTTT.

The chain combines TRBV7-3 with TRBJ2-5, with 7 bases fitting TRBD1. There are 13 residues in the CDR3. Losses at the gene ends were 5 bases for V and 3 bases for J; bases not matched to a gene: 3. CDR1 SGHTA and CDR2 FQGTGA come from the germline V gene. The CDR3 sequence: CASSTTGKETQYF. The DNA for the CDR3 is TGTGCCAGCAGCACGACAGGGAAAGAGACCCAGTACTTC.

The V call is TRBV14, the J call TRBJ1-6, with TRBD1 matching over 7 bases. The V segment lost 4 bases and the J segment 8 bases; nucleotides outside the gene matches: 5. Germline-derived CDR1 and CDR2 are SGHDN and FVKESK. This CDR3 has 14 residues. The CDR3 bases are TGTGCCAGCAGCCTGGGGACAGCTTATTCACCCCTCCACTTT. This encodes CASSLGTAYSPLHF.

This chain links TRBV6-5 with TRBJ2-7; 8 nucleotides align to TRBD2. Germline V gene sequence: CDR1 MNHEY, CDR2 SVGAGI. Germline trimming cut 6 bases from V and 3 bases from J; bases unmatched to any gene: 7. CDR3 length: 14 residues. The CDR3, as DNA: TGTGCCAGCAGGCCGGGGGGGCAGAACTACGAGCAGTACGTC. It is translated as CASRPGGQNYEQYV.

The chain employs TRBV3-1 (or the pseudogene TRBV3-2) and TRBJ2-7; possible D gene TRBD2, 6 bases. The length of the CDR3 is 14 residues. The V and J ends lost 1 base and 12 bases respectively, with 19 bases between them. Germline V CDR1 and CDR2: LGHDT, YNNKEL (reference sequence). In nucleotides, the CDR3 is TGTGCCAGCAGCCAAGGGGGGAGGAGTTCTCGCACGTACTTC. This encodes CASSQGGRSSRTYF.

The genes are TRBV7-9 and TRBJ2-3; no firm D call. Germline V gives CDR1 SEHNR, CDR2 FQNEAQ (reference sequence). Trimming took 2 bases from V and 0 from J, leaving 3 bases between them. CDR3 length: 13 residues. CDR3 nucleotide sequence: TGTGCCAGCAGCTTACAGAGCACAGATACGCAGTATTTT. Amino acid sequence: CASSLQSTDTQYF.